The clone carrying this TCR beta chain was seen only once. These data originate in a study of blood T cell repertoires in COVID-19. The table came from immunoSEQ multiplex PCR; TCRdb's copy has only in-frame clones and leaves some out. The sample contains roughly 360,000 clones, less than 90% of which appear only once. There are 13 residues in the CDR3. The V gene lost 5 bases and the J gene lost 6 bases, with 14 bases spanning the gap. The material sequenced was PBMCs or T cells enriched from blood (not recorded which). The TCR was taken from a woman aged 50 to 60 who had recovered from COVID-19. The chain carries TRBV12-3 or TRBV12-4 and TRBJ2-7; a weak D match, TRBD2 (6 bases). CDR3 in amino acids: CASSLTGDGEQYF. In DNA form, the CDR3 reads TGTGCCAGCAGTCTGACGGGGGATGGCGAGCAGTACTTC.